This record covers a single TCR beta chain. Amplification of TCR beta CDR3 regions used RNA transcripts. HTBI primers were employed in first-round RT-PCR, then a second-round multiplex PCR followed. From the multiplex PCR reads, TCRdb called clonotypes with MiXCR, one entry per CDR3 protein. The sample holds about 420,000 distinct CDR3 sequences, around 21% seen once. The data are from a study of Graves' ophthalmopathy and Graves' hyperthyroidism. Sequencing was carried out using peripheral blood. The TCR was taken from a woman aged 18 to 35 with stable Graves' hyperthyroidism.

The CDR3 nucleotides read TGTGCCAGCAGCCTAACTGGACAGGGGGACTACGAGCAGTACTTC. It yields the protein CASSLTGQGDYEQYF. The genes are TRBV11-2 and TRBJ2-7; 10 bases are shared with TRBD1. Germline loops: CDR1 SGHAT, CDR2 FQNNGV. This CDR3 spans 15 amino acids. J gave up 3 bases and V 5 bases, and 7 bases lay outside the gene matches. The whole variable domain, filled in from reference TRBV11-2 and TRBJ2-7, reads EAGVAQSPRYKIIEKRQSVAFWCNPISGHATLYWYQQILGQGPKLLIQFQNNGVVDDSQLPKDRFSAERLKGVDSTLKIQPAKLEDSAVYLCASSLTGQGDYEQYFGPGTRLTVT.